This TCR beta chain stems from a study of cytomegalovirus exposure and HLA in healthy donors. Overall study results and limits: By HLA locus, TCR association rates varied in a later analysis, with DRB1 showing the most and HLA-C the fewest. Sequencing depth across donors, presence/absence analyses assumed, was roughly uniform.

Concerning this clone itself: Its cognate antigen is unknown.

This CDR3 spans 13 amino acids. Vbeta (60) and Jbeta (13) primers were used in the PCR. TCRdb's table, derived via immunoSEQ multiplex PCR, lists solely in-frame clones and lacks some. The profile shows roughly 200,000 clones, more than 65% of them singletons. Sequences were obtained from PBMCs. This receptor was identified in a female donor in good health and CMV-seronegative. V gene TRBV21-1 combines with J gene TRBJ1-3. TRBV21-1 is a pseudogene locus. The CDR3 DNA follows: TGTGCCAGCAGCCCCCTCTCTGGAAACACCATATATTTT. It specifies CASSPLSGNTIYF.